This is a list of T cell receptor beta chains from one sample in a study of blood T cell repertoires in COVID-19. The protocol was immunoSEQ multiplex PCR, while the TCRdb copy is restricted to in-frame clones and leaves out a portion. The sample lists roughly 200,000 clones, over 75% occurring once. Sequencing was done on a sample of peripheral blood. These receptors all come from a man aged 45-60 years who had recovered from COVID-19. The CDR3 runs from the conserved cysteine through the conserved F or W. A D gene is named only where the DNA matches it firmly. Size is omitted from some rows. Given values are once, few, many or a class for expanded clones.

d_call clone_size j_call v_call cdr3_aa cdr3_nt
- - TRBJ1-6 TRBV6-5 CASSIGYSPLHF TGTGCCAGCAGCATCGGGTATTCACCCCTCCACTTT
TRBD2 few TRBJ2-2 TRBV11-3 CASSPNSGSGTGELFF TGTGCCAGCAGCCCCAATAGCGGGAGCGGCACCGGGGAGCTGTTTTTT
- - TRBJ2-7 TRBV3-1/TRBV3-2 CASSQVHRDSSEQYF TGTGCCAGCAGCCAAGTTCACCGAGACTCTTCCGAGCAGTACTTC
TRBD1 - TRBJ1-1 TRBV6-5 CASRRQGYRDTEAFF TGTGCCAGCAGGAGACAGGGGTATCGCGACACTGAAGCTTTCTTT
- few TRBJ2-5 TRBV11-2 CASTYGLGSSTQYF TGTGCCAGCACTTATGGCCTAGGTAGCTCGACCCAGTACTTC
- - TRBJ1-1 TRBV4-1 CASSQDSMNTEAFF TGCGCCAGCAGCCAAGACAGTATGAACACTGAAGCTTTCTTT
- - TRBJ2-7 TRBV7-2 CASSLGSHSPYEQYF TGTGCCAGCAGCTTAGGATCTCACTCCCCCTACGAGCAGTACTTC
TRBD1 - TRBJ1-5 TRBV6-5 CATSWTGGNQPQHF TGTGCCACCAGCTGGACAGGGGGTAATCAGCCCCAGCATTTT
TRBD2 - TRBJ2-1 TRBV5-8 CASSGRTRGNNEQFF TGTGCCAGCAGCGGACGGACTAGGGGTAACAATGAGCAGTTCTTC
- once TRBJ2-2 TRBV4-2 CASSHPTTNTGELFF TGTGCCAGCAGCCACCCGACTACGAACACCGGGGAGCTGTTTTTT
- many TRBJ2-7 TRBV7-6 CASSNAWVSGSSYEQYF TGTGCCAGCAGCAACGCTTGGGTATCGGGAAGTTCCTACGAGCAGTACTTC
- - TRBJ2-2 TRBV5-1 CASSLSQGSGELFF TGCGCCAGCAGCTTGAGTCAGGGGAGCGGGGAGCTGTTTTTT
TRBD1 - TRBJ1-5 TRBV19 CASRTIGTGQDQPQHF TGTGCCAGTAGAACGATTGGGACAGGGCAGGATCAGCCCCAGCATTTT
- - TRBJ1-1 TRBV30 CAWSVSWNTEAFF TGTGCCTGGAGTGTATCCTGGAACACTGAAGCTTTCTTT
- - TRBJ2-1 TRBV11-2 CASSLRQVYNEQFF TGTGCCAGCAGCTTACGACAGGTTTACAATGAGCAGTTCTTC
- - TRBJ1-4 TRBV6-1 CASSDLDWTTNEKLFF TGTGCCAGCAGTGATTTAGACTGGACAACTAATGAAAAACTGTTTTTT
- - TRBJ1-1 TRBV7-9 CALRRVGNTEAFF TGTGCCTTACGCAGGGTGGGGAACACTGAAGCTTTCTTT
TRBD2 once TRBJ2-3 TRBV7-8 CASSSPINPGLAPHGTDTQYF TGTGCCAGCAGCTCTCCTATTAATCCGGGACTAGCTCCCCACGGCACAGATACGCAGTATTTT
TRBD2 - TRBJ2-1 TRBV9 CASSALSGIGDEQFF TGTGCCAGCAGCGCTCTTAGCGGGATAGGGGATGAGCAGTTCTTC
TRBD2 - TRBJ2-1 TRBV5-4 CASSSGSGSNEQFF TGTGCCAGCTCCAGCGGTAGCGGGAGTAATGAGCAGTTCTTC
- - TRBJ2-1 TRBV19 CASSPRRAGNPSYNEQFF TGTGCCAGTAGTCCACGGAGGGCGGGGAATCCCTCCTACAATGAGCAGTTCTTC
- - TRBJ1-2 TRBV12-3/TRBV12-4 CASSLGGNYGYTF TGTGCCAGCAGTTTAGGAGGGAACTATGGCTACACCTTC
- - TRBJ1-2 TRBV19 CASSIQFSGYTF TGTGCCAGTAGTATACAGTTCTCTGGCTACACCTTC
TRBD2 once TRBJ2-1 TRBV7-3 CASSSSGRADNEQFF TGTGCCAGCAGCTCAAGCGGGAGGGCCGACAATGAGCAGTTCTTC
TRBD1 - TRBJ1-1 TRBV7-8 CASSPRTGTGTEAFF TGTGCCAGCAGCCCCCGGACAGGGACGGGCACTGAAGCTTTCTTT
TRBD2 once TRBJ2-1 TRBV5-4 CASTGTSGRRHNEQFF TGTGCCAGCACCGGGACTAGCGGACGCCGACACAATGAGCAGTTCTTC
- - TRBJ2-7 TRBV5-6 CASSLAGIGYEQYF TGTGCCAGCAGCTTGGCAGGGATAGGCTACGAGCAGTACTTC
TRBD2 - TRBJ2-1 TRBV5-4 CASSVGLAGGGSREQFF TGTGCCAGCAGCGTGGGACTAGCGGGAGGGGGCTCTCGTGAGCAGTTCTTC
- few TRBJ1-6 TRBV5-1 CASSEAGGSSPLHF TGCGCCAGCAGCGAAGCAGGCGGGTCTTCACCCCTCCACTTT
- - TRBJ2-6 TRBV7-6 CASTEGRPSGANVLTF TGTGCCAGCACAGAGGGCCGGCCGTCTGGGGCCAACGTCCTGACTTTC
TRBD2 - TRBJ2-7 TRBV7-3 CASSLRGASGPYEQYF TGTGCCAGCAGCTTAAGGGGAGCTAGCGGACCCTACGAGCAGTACTTC
- - TRBJ1-1 TRBV6-5 CASTIGGKYTEAFF TGTGCCAGCACAATAGGGGGAAAGTACACTGAAGCTTTCTTT
- once TRBJ1-6 TRBV27 CASKSVSENSPLHF TGTGCCAGCAAGTCGGTCTCCGAAAATTCACCCCTCCACTTT
- many TRBJ1-2 TRBV18 CASSSTGTQERYGYTF TGTGCCAGCTCATCTACCGGGACACAAGAACGATATGGCTACACCTTC
TRBD2 - TRBJ2-2 TRBV7-9 CASSLAVTSGNTGELFF TGTGCCAGCAGCTTAGCGGTCACTAGCGGAAACACCGGGGAGCTGTTTTTT
TRBD2 - TRBJ2-1 TRBV3-1/TRBV3-2 CASSRPSGYNEQFF TGTGCCAGCAGCCGGCCTAGCGGTTACAATGAGCAGTTCTTC
- many TRBJ2-7 TRBV19 CASSPTSVPYEQYF TGTGCCAGTAGTCCTACTTCGGTCCCCTACGAGCAGTACTTC
- - TRBJ1-1 TRBV19 CASQLPGLNTEAFF TGTGCCAGTCAATTACCGGGACTAAACACTGAAGCTTTCTTT
- - TRBJ2-6 TRBV7-8 CASSLGAGTGSGANVLTF TGTGCCAGCAGCTTAGGGGCAGGGACTGGCTCTGGGGCCAACGTCCTGACTTTC
- - TRBJ2-2 TRBV19 CASSIDREVPGELFF TGTGCCAGTAGTATCGACAGGGAGGTTCCCGGGGAGCTGTTTTTT
TRBD2 - TRBJ2-3 TRBV7-7 CASSPILAGGPNF TGTGCCAGCAGCCCGATTCTAGCGGGAGGGCCGAATTTT
- - TRBJ2-1 TRBV11-2 CASRNFRRGRANEQFF TGTGCCAGCAGGAACTTTCGGCGGGGACGGGCCAATGAGCAGTTCTTC
- - TRBJ2-3 TRBV18 CASSPPAGDGDTQYF TGTGCCAGCTCACCACCCGCAGGGGATGGGGATACGCAGTATTTT
- - TRBJ2-7 TRBV7-2 CASSLDLAGREQYF TGTGCCAGCAGCTTAGATCTGGCAGGGCGCGAGCAGTACTTC
- - TRBJ2-3 TRBV24-1 CATSRGPDTQYF TGTGCCACCAGTAGAGGCCCAGATACGCAGTATTTT
TRBD1 - TRBJ1-1 TRBV7-9 CASSLWTGGSEAFF TGTGCCAGCAGCTTATGGACAGGGGGCTCTGAAGCTTTCTTT
TRBD1 - TRBJ1-4 TRBV25-1 CASSLQGSAEKLFF TGTGCCAGCAGTTTACAGGGGTCTGCAGAAAAACTGTTTTTT
- - TRBJ2-3 TRBV7-2 CASSLGLPSTDTQYF TGTGCCAGCAGCTTAGGGCTGCCTAGCACAGATACGCAGTATTTT
- - TRBJ1-2 TRBV4-2 CASSRGGGTNYGYTF TGTGCCAGCAGCCGAGGGGGGGGGACCAACTATGGCTACACCTTC
- once TRBJ2-3 TRBV18 CASSRGPLSTDTQYF TGTGCCAGCTCCAGGGGCCCCCTTAGCACAGATACGCAGTATTTT
TRBD1 - TRBJ1-3 TRBV6-6 CASSPQGARGNTIYF TGTGCCAGCAGTCCACAGGGGGCGCGTGGAAACACCATATATTTT
- once TRBJ1-3 TRBV7-8 CASSQNPGAGNTIYF TGTGCCAGCAGTCAAAACCCGGGGGCTGGAAACACCATATATTTT
- - TRBJ1-1 TRBV7-9 CASSFEGNTEAFF TGTGCCAGCAGCTTTGAGGGCAACACTGAAGCTTTCTTT
TRBD1 - TRBJ2-6 TRBV3-1/TRBV3-2 CASSQKLQGASAENVLTF TGTGCCAGCAGCCAGAAACTACAGGGGGCTTCAGCGGAAAACGTCCTGACTTTC
TRBD2 - TRBJ2-1 TRBV7-8 CASSFGLAGGNEQFF TGTGCCAGCAGCTTCGGACTAGCGGGAGGCAATGAGCAGTTCTTC